This T cell receptor beta chain was captured in a study of CD8 T cells in ankylosing spondylitis. This clonotype was seen repeatedly, ten times or more. The antigen is undetermined. Notes on the study in general: Disease-associated clones were CD8+ and fairly uncommon in peripheral blood. A motif of under 10 highly homologous TCR beta variants was seen as apparently characteristic of ankylosing spondylitis blood.

One entry per CDR3 protein, called by TCRdb with MiXCR from the 5' RACE reads. This table holds some 140,000 distinct CDR3 sequences, about 10% found once. Trimming cost V 7 bases and J 6 bases, with 9 bases left between them. The CDR3 is 12 residues long. The clonotype comes from a female donor with ankylosing spondylitis or in good health (not recorded which). The source material was blood, either unsorted or a sorted T cell fraction (not recorded which). The chain joins TRBV12-3 or TRBV12-4 to TRBJ2-2, with a weak D call TRBD1 (5 bases). This CDR3 reads CASTQGSGELFF. CDR3 in DNA: TGTGCCAGCACCCAGGGATCCGGGGAGCTGTTTTTT.